The entry below gives a single T cell receptor beta chain sequence along with its context. Its antigen is currently not known. Nothing much larger sits one base from this clone, and base qualities are not available. V loses 1 base at its end and J loses 5 bases; junction bases beyond the gene matches: 6. CDR1 is given as SEHNR and CDR2 as FQNEAQ, both from the germline V gene (reference sequence). The CDR3 spans 15 residues, from the cysteine through the phenylalanine. Only CDR3 DNA is held: 45 bases, read in frame from base 1. The sample originates from a study of cytomegalovirus exposure and HLA in healthy donors (dated 2017 in TCRdb). For context, the study as a whole: The 550 to 750 repertoires of the first cohort and the roughly 120 validation repertoires were produced on the same platform, according to a later analysis. To predict cytomegalovirus infection status, the study brought together high-throughput TCR immunosequencing, statistical association of individual TCRs with disease status, and machine learning. In addition to the first cohort of 666 subjects, a separate validation cohort of approximately 130 different subjects was used. The aim of the study was to test whether cataloging public T cell receptors could identify signatures of past pathogen exposure. What the authors observed across the whole study: Across donors, most TCR sequences were observed very rarely, whereas some public TCRs were present in many individuals. The authors suggested that the approach could potentially be extended to other disease states and immunological phenotypes. A later analysis found that TCRs clustered in the first cohort also tended to co-occur in the 95 to 150 validation repertoires, with 90% to 95% of cluster scores above 0. A later analysis lacked HLA typing for the validation cohort, so it scored co-occurrence in that cohort across all 120 repertoires. The study listed 150 to 200 TCR beta chains as associated with cytomegalovirus. In both the original and validation cohorts, the classifier was reported to diagnose cytomegalovirus status with high specificity and sensitivity. In vitro tests confirmed that three of the cytomegalovirus-associated TCR beta chains recognize cytomegalovirus antigens.

To prepare the library, the immunoSEQ multiplex PCR assay was applied. Per the source publication's procedure: A statistical classification framework was built to diagnose cytomegalovirus status from the catalog of TCR beta chain sequences. As stored in TCRdb, this immuneACCESS dataset retains in-frame rearrangements with V and J assigned. A fraction of the clones does not appear; measured against another copy, unresolved V genes explain less than half of the discrepancy, and the remainder lacks a known reason. V, J and clone size reflect that table, while D and trimming were determined from the DNA. This sample is represented by under 200,000 clones; approximately 80% of them were singletons. The ten largest make up more than 6.5% of the sample. Separate from the approximately 700-subject first cohort, the validation cohort of 120 subjects was the group to which the donors belonged.

Sequencing was done on a sample of PBMCs. The receptor's source is a man aged 18 to 30 in good health and CMV-seropositive. The chain is encoded by TRBV7-9 joined to TRBJ2-7, with 9 middle bases fitting TRBD2. The DNA is as follows: TGTGCCAGCAGCTTAGGGGCTAGCGGGATCCACGAGCAGTACTTC. Translation gives CASSLGASGIHEQYF.